These 13 T cell receptor beta chains came from one sample sequenced in a study of shared clonotypes between healthy human individuals. Generated by immunoSEQ multiplex PCR, the TCRdb table keeps only in-frame clones and is missing some. The table has about 2.2 million clones, 90% to 95% seen once. Cells designated naive CD8 were CD45RO-negative and were positively selected for CCR7, with terminally differentiated effector memory CD45RA+ cells excluded. What was sequenced was naive CD8+ T cells from PBMCs. These TCRs come from a man younger than 30 in good health. Some clones in this sample may be carry-over from other donors' samples.

As for this clone: Different DNA sequences within this sample yield the same CDR3. V and J are TRBV7-9 and TRBJ2-7; D unresolved. Germline lookup yields CDR1 SEHNR and CDR2 FQNEAQ (reference sequence). Trimming took 5 bases from V and 2 from J, leaving 10 bases between them. CDR3 size: 13 residues. DNA for the CDR3: TGTGCCAGCAGCCTCGTGGGCACCTACGAGCAGTACTTC. Amino acids: CASSLVGTYEQYF.

This clone came up once. The chain links TRBV27 to TRBJ2-7, with 10 bases that match TRBD2. Per germline, CDR1 MNHEY and CDR2 SMNVEV (reference sequence). V gave up 5 bases and J gave up 4 bases; unmatched junction bases: 5. This CDR3 is 14 amino acids long. CDR3: CASSHKREGYEQYF. CDR3 coding DNA: TGTGCCAGCAGTCATAAGCGGGAGGGTTACGAGCAGTACTTC.

The V gene is TRBV27, the J gene TRBJ1-2; a weak D match, TRBD1 (5 bases). This CDR3 has 15 residues. The germline CDR1 and CDR2 sequences are MNHEY and SMNVEV (reference sequence). Trimming removed 11 bases at V and 5 bases at J, with 24 bases between. DNA of the CDR3: TGTGCCGTTGGGTTGGGAGGGGCGATAGGGTATGGCTACACCTTC. Translation gives CAVGLGGAIGYGYTF.

The V and J genes are TRBV7-9 and TRBJ2-7; D may be TRBD2 (5 bases). Germline V CDR1 and CDR2: SEHNR, FQNEAQ (reference sequence). V was trimmed by 5 bases and J by 4 bases, leaving 21 bases between them. This CDR3 has 16 residues. CDR3 sequence reads: CASSQEPLSRGYEQYF. CDR3 nucleotides: TGTGCCAGCAGCCAAGAACCCCTAAGTCGGGGTTACGAGCAGTACTTC.

A word on this clone: Other DNA sequences within the sample encode an identical CDR3. The rearrangement joins TRBV7-9 to TRBJ2-5; 7 nucleotides line up with TRBD1. The V gene's germline CDR1 is SEHNR and CDR2 FQNEAQ (reference sequence). V dropped 5 bases and J dropped 5; count of bases not matched to a gene: 8. This CDR3 has 14 residues. The CDR3 sequence is CASSPRTGGETQYF. CDR3 DNA: TGTGCCAGCAGCCCTCGGACAGGTGGGGAGACCCAGTACTTC. The variable domain in full, with the rest retrieved from reference TRBV7-9 and TRBJ2-5, is DTGVSQNPRHKITKRGQNVTFRCDPISEHNRLYWYRQTLGQGPEFLTYFQNEAQLEKSRLLSDRFSAERPKGSFSTLEIQRTEQGDSAMYLCASSPRTGGETQYFGPGTRLLVL.

This chain uses TRBV5-6 with TRBJ2-2, with TRBD2 identical over 12 bases. Germline-derived CDR1 and CDR2 are SGHDT and YYEEEE. V trimming: 4 bases; J trimming: 3 bases; junction bases outside the gene matches: 4. The CDR3 sequence is 16 residues long. The chain's CDR3 is CASSGGLAGYTGELFF. CDR3 sequence (DNA): TGTGCCAGCAGCGGAGGACTAGCGGGATACACCGGGGAGCTGTTTTTT. The whole variable domain, remainder taken from reference TRBV5-6 and TRBJ2-2, is DAGVTQSPTHLIKTRGQQVTLRCSPKSGHDTVSWYQQALGQGPQFIFQYYEEEERQRGNFPDRFSGHQFPNYSSELNVNALLLGDSALYLCASSGGLAGYTGELFFGEGSRLTVL.

As for this clone: Different DNA sequences within this sample yield the same CDR3. The V call is TRBV7-9, the J call TRBJ1-3, with 8 bases that match TRBD1. Germline trimming cut 4 bases from V and 4 bases from J; bases unmatched to any gene: 6. There are 15 residues in the CDR3. Germline CDR1 reads SEHNR; CDR2 reads FQNEAQ (reference sequence). The CDR3 is CASSSPQGAGNTIYF. In nucleotides, the CDR3 is TGTGCCAGCAGCTCTCCCCAGGGGGCAGGAAACACCATATATTTT.

The chain employs TRBV4-3 and TRBJ2-1; D is unresolved. CDR1 and CDR2 from the germline V gene are LGHNA and YSLEER. This CDR3 contains 14 residues. The V and J ends lost 1 base and 5 bases respectively, with 9 bases between them. The CDR3 nucleotides read TGCGCCAGCAGCCAAGTCGGGTGGAACAATGAGCAGTTCTTC. Translating it yields CASSQVGWNNEQFF.

The gene calls are TRBV9 and TRBJ2-5; D not certain. V dropped 3 bases and J dropped 5 bases, with 8 bases sitting between them. CDR3 size: 12 residues. Germline assignment: CDR1 SGDLS and CDR2 YYNGEE. CDR3 loop: CASSGPLETQYF. For the CDR3, the DNA is TGTGCCAGCAGCGGACCCCTGGAGACCCAGTACTTC.

The chain links TRBV27 to TRBJ2-3; D may match TRBD1 or TRBD2 (7 bases each). Germline V CDR1 and CDR2: MNHEY, SMNVEV (reference sequence). Trimming took off 5 bases at V and 1 base at J, with 16 bases between the two ends. This CDR3 spans 16 amino acids. CDR3 DNA: TGTGCCAGCAGTCCACAGGGGAGGGGGGGCACAGATACGCAGTATTTT. Encoded protein: CASSPQGRGGTDTQYF.

V is TRBV27 and J is TRBJ1-4; D gene uncertain. Germline V lookup: CDR1 MNHEY, CDR2 SMNVEV (reference sequence). CDR3 length: 14 amino acids. The V and J ends lost 11 bases and 0 bases respectively, with 13 bases between them. DNA of the CDR3: TGTGCCGTACCCTTCGCTGCAACTAATGAAAAACTGTTTTTT. Its translation is CAVPFAATNEKLFF.

The chain is built from TRBV6-1 and TRBJ1-5; no reliable D call. Between the trimmed V and J ends, which lost 2 bases and 0 bases, there was a span of 8 bases. CDR1 is MNHNS, CDR2 SASEGT, per germline. The CDR3 consists of 15 residues. CDR3 sequence: CASSERTISNQPQHF. CDR3 coding DNA: TGTGCCAGCAGTGAAAGGACGATTAGCAATCAGCCCCAGCATTTT.

About this clone itself: This sample includes further DNA sequences coding for the same CDR3. As DNA, the CDR3 is TGTGCCAGCAGCCCAGGGCCGTCGAATGAAAAACTGTTTTTT. Amino acid sequence: CASSPGPSNEKLFF. V gene TRBV13 combines with J gene TRBJ1-4, with a possible D match to TRBD1 (5 bases). The CDR3 loop spans 14 amino acids. Germline V lookup: CDR1 PRHDT, CDR2 FYEKMQ (reference sequence). V gave up 5 bases and J gave up 5 bases, with 12 bases separating them. Looking up the rest from reference TRBV13 and TRBJ1-4 gives the full variable domain: AAGVIQSPRHLIKEKRETATLKCYPIPRHDTVYWYQQGPGQDPQFLISFYEKMQSDKGSIPDRFSAQQFSDYHSELNMSSLELGDSALYFCASSPGPSNEKLFFGSGTQLSVL.